Here is one T cell receptor (beta chain) with its context. Its antigen is as yet unknown. The method was immunoSEQ multiplex PCR; TCRdb's version includes in-frame clones alone and lacks a portion of them. In the table there are some 5,100 clones, around 78% of which are singletons. The sample is drawn from a study of immune cell composition in non-small cell lung cancer. The CDR3 has 17 residues. V shed 1 base, J shed 6 bases, and the junction held 7 bases outside the gene matches. The germline V gene encodes CDR1 SGHTA and CDR2 FQGTGA. Whole-study results and caveats: Lung adenocarcinomas had lower top 10 clone scores and clonality than squamous tumours.

The chain carries TRBV7-3 and TRBJ2-3; 13 bases line up with TRBD2. This TCR derives from a human donor with non-small cell lung cancer. What was sequenced was lung tumor tissue. DNA for the CDR3: TGTGCCAGCAGCTTAAGTGGACTAGCGGGAGTTGGGGATACGCAGTATTTT. It is translated as CASSLSGLAGVGDTQYF.